This T cell receptor (beta chain) emerged from a study of blood T cell repertoires in COVID-19. Looking at the study overall: Sample material is recorded as cDNA or gDNA derived from T cells, B-cell-depleted T cells, or PBMCs.

This table comes from immunoSEQ multiplex PCR, and its TCRdb copy is limited to in-frame clones, with some not included. The sample includes 200,000 to 250,000 clones, approximately 80% of them seen just once. This CDR3 spans 15 amino acids. The V gene's germline CDR1 is MDHEN and CDR2 SYDVKM. Losses at the gene ends were 6 bases for V and 3 bases for J; bases not matched to a gene: 7. Only one count was recorded for this clone. This sequence was found in an elderly woman with active or convalescent COVID-19. The chain uses TRBV28 and TRBJ2-7, with 11 bases aligning to TRBD2. The material sequenced was peripheral blood. This CDR3 is CASSRLGTSGYEQYF. CDR3 sequence (DNA): TGTGCCAGCAGCCGACTCGGGACTAGCGGCTACGAGCAGTACTTC. Filled out from reference TRBV28 and TRBJ2-7, the complete variable domain reads DVKVTQSSRYLVKRTGEKVFLECVQDMDHENMFWYRQDPGLGLRLIYFSYDVKMKEKGDIPEGYSVSREKKERFSLILESASTNQTSMYLCASSRLGTSGYEQYFGPGTRLTVT.